This T cell receptor beta chain was identified during a study of blood T cell repertoires in COVID-19. The germline V gene has CDR1 SQVTM and CDR2 ANQGSEA. The CDR3 sequence is 14 residues long. V was shortened by 1 base and J by 3 bases, with 12 bases between the two germline ends. Sequencing used immunoSEQ multiplex PCR; TCRdb keeps in-frame clones, though not all of them. The sample includes 250,000 to 350,000 clones, around 90% of them seen just once. The chain is built from TRBV29-1 and TRBJ1-1; D might be TRBD1 (5 bases). This receptor was taken from a woman in her thirties or forties who had recovered from COVID-19. Sequenced sample: peripheral blood. The CDR3 region has the DNA TGCAGCGTTGAAGGCCAGGGCCTACACACTGAAGCTTTCTTT. Residues: CSVEGQGLHTEAFF.